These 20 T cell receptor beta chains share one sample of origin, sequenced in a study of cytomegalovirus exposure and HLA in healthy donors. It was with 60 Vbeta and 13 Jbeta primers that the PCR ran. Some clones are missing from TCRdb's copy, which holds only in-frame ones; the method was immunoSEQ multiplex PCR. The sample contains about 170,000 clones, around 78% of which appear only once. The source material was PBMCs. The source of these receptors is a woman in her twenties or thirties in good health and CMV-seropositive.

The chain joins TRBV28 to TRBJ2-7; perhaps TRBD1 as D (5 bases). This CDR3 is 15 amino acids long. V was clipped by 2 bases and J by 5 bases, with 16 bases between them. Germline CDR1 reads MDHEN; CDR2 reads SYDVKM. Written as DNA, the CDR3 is TGTGCCAGCAGTTTAAGTGGGGCCCCGAGCCACGAGCAGTACTTC. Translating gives CASSLSGAPSHEQYF. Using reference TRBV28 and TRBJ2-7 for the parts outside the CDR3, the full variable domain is DVKVTQSSRYLVKRTGEKVFLECVQDMDHENMFWYRQDPGLGLRLIYFSYDVKMKEKGDIPEGYSVSREKKERFSLILESASTNQTSMYLCASSLSGAPSHEQYFGPGTRLTVT.

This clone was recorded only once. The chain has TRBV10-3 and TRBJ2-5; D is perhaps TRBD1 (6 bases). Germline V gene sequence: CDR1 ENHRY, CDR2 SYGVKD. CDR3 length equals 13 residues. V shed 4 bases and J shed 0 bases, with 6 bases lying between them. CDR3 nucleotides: TGTGCCATCAGTGGACAGGACCAAGAGACCCAGTACTTC. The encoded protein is CAISGQDQETQYF.

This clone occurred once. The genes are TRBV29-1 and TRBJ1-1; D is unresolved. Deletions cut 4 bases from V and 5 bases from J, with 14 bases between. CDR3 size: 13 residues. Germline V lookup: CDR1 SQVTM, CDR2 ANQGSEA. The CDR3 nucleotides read TGCAGCGTTGGGCTCCCGCCAGTAACTGAAGCTTTCTTT. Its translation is CSVGLPPVTEAFF. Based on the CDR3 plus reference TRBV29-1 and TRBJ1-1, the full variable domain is SAVISQKPSRDICQRGTSLTIQCQVDSQVTMMFWYRQQPGQSLTLIATANQGSEATYESGFVIDKFPISRPNLTFSTLTVSNMSPEDSSIYLCSVGLPPVTEAFFGQGTRLTVV.

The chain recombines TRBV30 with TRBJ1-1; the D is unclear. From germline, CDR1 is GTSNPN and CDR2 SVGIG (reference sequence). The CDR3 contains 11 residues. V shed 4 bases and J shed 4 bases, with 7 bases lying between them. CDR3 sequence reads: CAWMRATEAFF. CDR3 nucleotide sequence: TGTGCCTGGATGAGGGCCACTGAAGCTTTCTTT.

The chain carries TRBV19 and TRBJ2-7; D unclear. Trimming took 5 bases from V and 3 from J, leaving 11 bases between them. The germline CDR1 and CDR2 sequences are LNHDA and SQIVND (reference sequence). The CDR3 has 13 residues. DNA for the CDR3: TGTGCCAGTAGTCCTCCGGCTAGCTACGAGCAGTACTTC. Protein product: CASSPPASYEQYF.

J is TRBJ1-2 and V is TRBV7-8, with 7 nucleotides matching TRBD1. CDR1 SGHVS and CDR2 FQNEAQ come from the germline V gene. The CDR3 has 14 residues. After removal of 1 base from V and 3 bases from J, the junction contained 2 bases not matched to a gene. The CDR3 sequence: CASSLGGTDYGYTF. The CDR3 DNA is TGTGCCAGCAGCTTAGGAGGGACAGACTATGGCTACACCTTC.

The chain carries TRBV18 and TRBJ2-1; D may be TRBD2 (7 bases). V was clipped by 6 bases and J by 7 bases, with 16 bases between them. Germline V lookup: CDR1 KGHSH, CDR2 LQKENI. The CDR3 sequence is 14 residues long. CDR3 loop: CASSQGGGNNEQFF. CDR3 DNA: TGTGCCAGCTCCCAGGGAGGGGGGAATAATGAGCAGTTCTTC. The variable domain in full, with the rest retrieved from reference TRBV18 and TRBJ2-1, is NAGVMQNPRHLVRRRGQEARLRCSPMKGHSHVYWYRQLPEEGLKFMVYLQKENIIDESGMPKERFSAEFPKEGPSILRIQQVVRGDSAAYFCASSQGGGNNEQFFGPGTRLTVL.

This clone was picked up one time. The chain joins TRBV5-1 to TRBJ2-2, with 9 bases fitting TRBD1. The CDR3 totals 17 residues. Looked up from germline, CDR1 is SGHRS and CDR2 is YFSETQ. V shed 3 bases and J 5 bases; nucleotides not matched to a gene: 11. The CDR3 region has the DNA TGCGCCAGCAGCTACGCCAAAGGACAGGGGCCGACCGGGGAGCTGTTTTTT. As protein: CASSYAKGQGPTGELFF.

The DNA of the CDR3 is TGCGCCAGCAGTGAACACCGGGACAGGGGCTACGAGCAGTACTTC. This sequence encodes CASSEHRDRGYEQYF. V gene TRBV10-1 combines with J gene TRBJ2-7; 10 bases are shared with TRBD1. Germline V gives CDR1 WNHNN, CDR2 SYGVQD (reference sequence). V shed 3 bases and J 3 bases; nucleotides not matched to a gene: 5. The CDR3 sequence is 15 residues long.

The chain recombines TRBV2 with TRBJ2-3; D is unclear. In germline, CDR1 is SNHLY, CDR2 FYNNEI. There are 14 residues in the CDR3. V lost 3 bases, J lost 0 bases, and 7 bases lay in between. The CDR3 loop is CASSDPRSTDTQYF. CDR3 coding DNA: TGTGCCAGCAGTGATCCCAGGAGCACAGATACGCAGTATTTT.

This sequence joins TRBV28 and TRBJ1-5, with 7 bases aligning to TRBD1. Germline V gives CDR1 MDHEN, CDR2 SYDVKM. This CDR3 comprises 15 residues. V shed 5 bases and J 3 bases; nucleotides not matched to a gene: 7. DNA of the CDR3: TGTGCCAGCAGTCCAGACAGGGAGCCCAATCAGCCCCAGCATTTT. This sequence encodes CASSPDREPNQPQHF.

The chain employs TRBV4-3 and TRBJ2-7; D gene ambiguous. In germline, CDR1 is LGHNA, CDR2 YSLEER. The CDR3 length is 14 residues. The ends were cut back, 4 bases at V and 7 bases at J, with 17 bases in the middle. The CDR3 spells CASSLSGGAGEQYF. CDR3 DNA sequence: TGCGCCAGCAGCCTCTCCGGTGGCGCCGGGGAGCAGTACTTC.

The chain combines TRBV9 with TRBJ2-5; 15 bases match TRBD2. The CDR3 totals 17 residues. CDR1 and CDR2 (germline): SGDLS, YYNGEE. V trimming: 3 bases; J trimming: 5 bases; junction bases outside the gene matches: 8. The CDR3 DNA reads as TGTGCCAGCAGCGAGGGGGGACTAGCGGGGGGTACGGAGACCCAGTACTTC. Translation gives CASSEGGLAGGTETQYF.

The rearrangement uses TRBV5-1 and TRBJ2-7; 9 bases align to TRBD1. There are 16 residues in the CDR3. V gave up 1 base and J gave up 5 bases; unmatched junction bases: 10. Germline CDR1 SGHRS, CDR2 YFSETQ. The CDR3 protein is CASSLTGRDRVHEQYF. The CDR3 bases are TGCGCCAGCAGCTTGACGGGTCGGGACAGGGTACACGAGCAGTACTTC.

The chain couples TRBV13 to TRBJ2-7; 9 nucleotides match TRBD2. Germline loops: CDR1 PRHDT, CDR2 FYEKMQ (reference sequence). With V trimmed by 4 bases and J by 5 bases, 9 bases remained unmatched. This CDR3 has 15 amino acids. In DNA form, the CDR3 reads TGTGCCAGCAGCTCGTGGGCGGGAGGGCCGCACGAGCAGTACTTC. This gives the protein CASSSWAGGPHEQYF.

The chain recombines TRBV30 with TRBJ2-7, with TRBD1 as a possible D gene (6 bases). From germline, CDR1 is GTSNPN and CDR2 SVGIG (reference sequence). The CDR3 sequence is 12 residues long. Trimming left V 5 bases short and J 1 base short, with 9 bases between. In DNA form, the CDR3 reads TGTGCCTGGGAACAGGGTTCCTACGAGCAGTACTTC. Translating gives CAWEQGSYEQYF.

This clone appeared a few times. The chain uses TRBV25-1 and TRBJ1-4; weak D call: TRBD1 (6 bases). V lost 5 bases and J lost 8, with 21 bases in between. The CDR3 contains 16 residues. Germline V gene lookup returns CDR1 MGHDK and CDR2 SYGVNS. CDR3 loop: CASSPLSGRGQEKLFF. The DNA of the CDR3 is TGTGCCAGCAGTCCCTTAAGCGGCAGGGGCCAAGAAAAACTGTTTTTT.

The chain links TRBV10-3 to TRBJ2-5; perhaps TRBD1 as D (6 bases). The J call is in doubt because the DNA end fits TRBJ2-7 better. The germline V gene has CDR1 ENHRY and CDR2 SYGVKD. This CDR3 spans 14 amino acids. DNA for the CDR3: TGTGCCATCAGGTCGAAGACAGGATCCTACGAGCAGTACTTC. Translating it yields CAIRSKTGSYEQYF.

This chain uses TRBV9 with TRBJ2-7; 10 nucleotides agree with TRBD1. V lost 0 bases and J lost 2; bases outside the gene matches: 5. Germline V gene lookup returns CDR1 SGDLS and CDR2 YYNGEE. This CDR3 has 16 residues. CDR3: CASSVGSTGGTYEQYF. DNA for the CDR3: TGTGCCAGCAGCGTAGGATCGACAGGGGGCACCTACGAGCAGTACTTC.

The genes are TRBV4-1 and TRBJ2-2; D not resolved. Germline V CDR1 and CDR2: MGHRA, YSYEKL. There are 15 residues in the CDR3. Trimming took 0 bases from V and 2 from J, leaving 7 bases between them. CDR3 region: CASSQELTNTGELFF. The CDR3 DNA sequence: TGCGCCAGCAGCCAAGAACTAACCAACACCGGGGAGCTGTTTTTT.